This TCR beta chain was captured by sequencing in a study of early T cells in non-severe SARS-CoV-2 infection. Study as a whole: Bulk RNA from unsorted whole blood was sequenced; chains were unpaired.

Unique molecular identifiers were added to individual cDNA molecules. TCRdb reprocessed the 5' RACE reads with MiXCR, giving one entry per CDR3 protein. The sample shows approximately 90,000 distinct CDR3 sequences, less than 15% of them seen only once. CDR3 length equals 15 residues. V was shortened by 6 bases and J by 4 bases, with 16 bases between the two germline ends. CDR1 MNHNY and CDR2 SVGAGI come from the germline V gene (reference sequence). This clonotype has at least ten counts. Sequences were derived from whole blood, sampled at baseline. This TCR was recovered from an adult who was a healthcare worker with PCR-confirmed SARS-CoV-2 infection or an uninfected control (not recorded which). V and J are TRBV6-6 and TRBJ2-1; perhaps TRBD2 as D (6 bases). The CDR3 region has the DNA TGTGCCAGCAGGAAAGGGGAGGTACAATACAATGAGCAGTTCTTC. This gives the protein CASRKGEVQYNEQFF.